This T cell receptor (beta chain) was recorded in a study of blood T cells in healthy people across ages. Per germline, CDR1 MNHEY and CDR2 SVGEGT. The CDR3 is made up of 13 amino acids. V dropped 2 bases and J dropped 5 bases, with 9 bases sitting between them. Study conclusions and caveats: Those diversity estimates obtained from one million T cells were thought to be underestimates. TCR beta diversity was tightly associated with the proportion of naive T cells.

A minimum of 6 micrograms of total RNA was extracted per sample. The use of a sample-barcoded 5' primer and a J-beta primer mix characterized a second PCR of about 7 to 12 cycles. MiXCR, run by TCRdb on the 5' RACE reads, gives a single entry per CDR3 protein. There are 1.5 million to 2 million distinct CDR3 sequences in the sample; 39% occur only once, and 23% lies in the top ten. As concerns this clonotype: Antigen unknown.

V and J are TRBV6-2 or TRBV6-3 and TRBJ1-1; D perhaps matches TRBD1 (6 bases). The material sequenced was blood. The origin of this receptor is a human donor in good health. The CDR3 spells CASSYVQGTEAFF. In DNA, the CDR3 is TGTGCCAGCAGTTACGTCCAGGGGACTGAAGCTTTCTTT.